Each of the 27 T cell receptor beta chains below was sequenced from the same sample in a study of cytomegalovirus exposure and HLA in healthy donors. Assay used: immunoSEQ multiplex PCR; TCRdb lists only in-frame clones, some missing. This table holds about 160,000 clones, roughly nine tenths found once. Sequencing was carried out using PBMCs. The source is a woman between 18 and 30 years old in good health and CMV-seropositive.

The chain carries TRBV29-1 and TRBJ2-3; 7 positions match TRBD1. This CDR3 is built from 16 residues. Unmatched junction bases numbered 14, after V lost 6 bases and J lost 2 bases. From germline, CDR1 is SQVTM and CDR2 ANQGSEA. The DNA of the CDR3 is TGCAGCGTGCAGGTAACCCTGGGACAGATCACAGATACGCAGTATTTT. It is translated as CSVQVTLGQITDTQYF.

V is TRBV10-3 and J is TRBJ2-7; maybe TRBD2 (6 bases). Germline CDR1 reads ENHRY; CDR2 reads SYGVKD. The V gene lost 2 bases and the J gene lost 0 bases, with 17 bases spanning the gap. This CDR3 region has 17 residues. The CDR3 nucleotides are TGTGCCATCAGTGAGGAAGGATCCTGGGACTCCTCCTACGAGCAGTACTTC. Encoded protein: CAISEEGSWDSSYEQYF.

The chain has TRBV5-3 and TRBJ1-5; no clear D gene. TRBV5-3 counts as an open reading frame of uncertain function. Trimming pared 0 bases from V and 8 bases from J, leaving 12 bases between. This CDR3 comprises 14 residues. The CDR3 loop is CARSLGQAKEPQHF. CDR3 DNA sequence: TGTGCCAGAAGCTTGGGTCAGGCTAAAGAGCCCCAGCATTTT.

The rearrangement uses TRBV28 and TRBJ1-2; weak D call: TRBD1 (5 bases). Trimming took off 2 bases at V and 3 bases at J, with 7 bases between the two ends. The CDR3 has 13 residues. The germline V gene encodes CDR1 MDHEN and CDR2 SYDVKM. CDR3: CASSLRGDYGYTF. CDR3 DNA sequence: TGTGCCAGCAGTTTACGGGGGGACTATGGCTACACCTTC.

Points on this clone: Germline and junction disagree at one end, which may indicate a read error. The rearrangement uses TRBV7-7 and TRBJ2-2; 7 bases agree with TRBD2. CDR1 is SSHAT, CDR2 FNYEAQ, per germline (reference sequence). This CDR3 has 16 residues. This CDR3 is CASSRQRETIFGELFF. The CDR3 DNA follows: TGTGCTAGCAGTCGCCAGCGGGAAACTATATTCGGGGAGCTGTTTTTT.

The gene calls are TRBV5-1 and TRBJ1-2; D remains ambiguous. Trimming stripped 3 bases from V and 6 bases from J, with 9 bases between. The CDR3 consists of 12 residues. Germline assignment: CDR1 SGHRS and CDR2 YFSETQ. The CDR3 DNA reads TGCGCCAGCAGCTCGACCCAGGATGGCTACACCTTC. It specifies CASSSTQDGYTF.

The chain employs TRBV6-5 and TRBJ2-3; 14 bases fit TRBD2. J gave up 5 bases and V 8 bases, and 6 bases lay outside the gene matches. The germline gives CDR1 MNHEY, CDR2 SVGAGI. The CDR3 length is 15 residues. The CDR3 spells CASRGLAGGQDTQYF. Here the CDR3 DNA reads TGTGCCAGCCGTGGACTAGCGGGAGGACAAGATACGCAGTATTTT.

The chain couples TRBV2 to TRBJ2-5, with D hard to call. CDR1 is SNHLY and CDR2 is FYNNEI in the germline V gene. The CDR3 totals 12 residues. V lost 3 bases to trimming and J lost 4 bases, with 6 bases between them. The chain's CDR3 is CASSERRETQYF. The DNA of the CDR3 is TGTGCCAGCAGTGAGCGGAGAGAGACCCAGTACTTC.

The chain couples TRBV30 to TRBJ1-2, with 9 bases aligning to TRBD1. V shed 0 bases and J 2 bases; nucleotides not matched to a gene: 7. This CDR3 region has 16 residues. CDR1 and CDR2 (germline): GTSNPN, SVGIG (reference sequence). CDR3 bases: TGTGCCTGGAGTGTAGGCTTAACAGGGGGCAACTATGGCTACACCTTC. Its protein product is CAWSVGLTGGNYGYTF.

The chain has TRBV15 and TRBJ2-3; tentatively, D is TRBD1 (6 bases). The CDR3 covers 17 residues. Trimming pared 2 bases from V and 0 bases from J, leaving 15 bases between. Germline V CDR1 and CDR2: LNHNV, YYDKDF (reference sequence). CDR3 sequence reads: CATSRYIGGASTDTQYF. CDR3 bases: TGTGCCACCAGCAGATACATAGGGGGAGCTAGCACAGATACGCAGTATTTT.

The chain employs TRBV19 and TRBJ1-5; possible D gene TRBD1, 5 bases. Per germline, CDR1 LNHDA and CDR2 SQIVND (reference sequence). V shed 6 bases and J shed 3 bases, with 12 bases lying between them. The CDR3 totals 14 residues. CDR3 nucleotides: TGTGCCAGTAGCGAGCAGGGCCCCAATCAGCCCCAGCATTTT. Amino acids: CASSEQGPNQPQHF.

V and J are TRBV6-5 and TRBJ2-1, with D possibly matching TRBD2 (5 bases). There are 15 residues in the CDR3. V shed 7 bases and J shed 5 bases, with 18 bases lying between them. Germline CDR1 and CDR2: MNHEY and SVGAGI. The DNA of the CDR3 is TGTGCCAGCACAAATCTGGGAGAAGGCGACAATGAGCAGTTCTTC. It encodes CASTNLGEGDNEQFF.

The CDR3 protein is CASRIFSDRGRASNQPQHF. CDR3 in DNA: TGTGCCAGTAGGATTTTTTCAGACAGGGGGCGGGCGAGCAATCAGCCCCAGCATTTT. The chain employs TRBV19 and TRBJ1-5, with TRBD1 matching over 10 bases. Germline CDR1 is LNHDA and CDR2 is SQIVND (reference sequence). The CDR3 runs 19 residues. Germline trimming cut 6 bases from V and 1 base from J; bases unmatched to any gene: 15. The full variable domain, its missing parts supplied by reference TRBV19 and TRBJ1-5, is DGGITQSPKYLFRKEGQNVTLSCEQNLNHDAMYWYRQDPGQGLRLIYYSQIVNDFQKGDIAEGYSVSREKKESFPLTVTSAQKNPTAFYLCASRIFSDRGRASNQPQHFGDGTRLSIL.

The chain employs TRBV19 and TRBJ1-1, with 8 bases matching TRBD1. The CDR3 spans 14 residues. The J segment lost 6 bases and the V segment lost 5 bases, leaving 8 bases of the junction unmatched. CDR1 is LNHDA, CDR2 SQIVND, per germline (reference sequence). The CDR3 reads CASSVSGTGSEAFF. CDR3 bases: TGTGCCAGTAGTGTCTCCGGGACAGGATCTGAAGCTTTCTTT. Based on the CDR3 plus reference TRBV19 and TRBJ1-1, the full variable domain is DGGITQSPKYLFRKEGQNVTLSCEQNLNHDAMYWYRQDPGQGLRLIYYSQIVNDFQKGDIAEGYSVSREKKESFPLTVTSAQKNPTAFYLCASSVSGTGSEAFFGQGTRLTVV.

The chain carries TRBV6-5 and TRBJ2-5; D is unclear. The CDR3 length is 14 residues. Trimming cost V 6 bases and J 2 bases, with 13 bases left between them. CDR1 is MNHEY, CDR2 SVGAGI, per germline. Written as DNA, the CDR3 is TGTGCCAGCAGGAGGTCTGCCCCACAAGAGACCCAGTACTTC. Translation gives CASRRSAPQETQYF.

This chain links TRBV9 with TRBJ2-4, with 7 bases lining up with TRBD1. With V trimmed by 0 bases and J by 6 bases, 6 bases remained unmatched. CDR3 size: 15 residues. Germline V gene lookup returns CDR1 SGDLS and CDR2 YYNGEE. This CDR3 reads CASSVAGTGVNIQYF. The CDR3 region has the DNA TGTGCCAGCAGCGTAGCCGGAACAGGGGTAAACATTCAGTACTTC. Looking up the rest from reference TRBV9 and TRBJ2-4 gives the full variable domain: DSGVTQTPKHLITATGQRVTLRCSPRSGDLSVYWYQQSLDQGLQFLIQYYNGEERAKGNILERFSAQQFPDLHSELNLSSLELGDSALYFCASSVAGTGVNIQYFGAGTRLSVL.

The genes are TRBV18 and TRBJ1-1; D is unresolved. Germline CDR1 and CDR2: KGHSH and LQKENI. The CDR3 is 13 residues long. Deletions cut 1 base from V and 4 bases from J, with 7 bases between. The CDR3 DNA is TGTGCCAGCTCACCACGAGGGTTCACTGAAGCTTTCTTT. Amino acids: CASSPRGFTEAFF.

This clone was seen just once. The chain has TRBV7-9 and TRBJ2-4, with D possibly TRBD1 on 5 matching bases. CDR3 length: 15 amino acids. V was cut by 0 bases and J by 3 bases, with 9 bases left in between. CDR1 SEHNR and CDR2 FQNEAQ come from the germline V gene (reference sequence). The CDR3 spells CASSLAGADKNIQYF. CDR3 in DNA: TGTGCCAGCAGCTTAGCAGGGGCTGACAAAAACATTCAGTACTTC.

This clone has at least ten counts. CDR3 protein: CASTRQGGNQPQHF. CDR3 bases: TGCGCCAGCACCCGACAGGGAGGAAATCAGCCCCAGCATTTT. The chain is built from TRBV4-1 and TRBJ1-5; 7 nucleotides line up with TRBD1. The CDR3 has 14 residues. With 7 bases clipped from V and 4 bases from J, the junction kept 7 bases outside the gene matches. Germline V gene lookup returns CDR1 MGHRA and CDR2 YSYEKL.

The chain links TRBV19 to TRBJ2-5; maybe TRBD2 (6 bases). The CDR3 runs to 15 residues. The germline V gene encodes CDR1 LNHDA and CDR2 SQIVND (reference sequence). The germline V and J ends were trimmed by 3 bases and 5 bases, with 16 bases remaining between them. The CDR3 is CASSMNKGTGETQYF. The DNA of the CDR3 is TGTGCCAGTAGTATGAACAAAGGGACTGGGGAGACCCAGTACTTC.

The chain combines TRBV7-9 with TRBJ2-1, with 7 bases that match TRBD2. Germline V CDR1 and CDR2: SEHNR, FQNEAQ (reference sequence). This CDR3 spans 18 amino acids. The ends lost 3 bases at V and 3 bases at J; junction bases unmatched: 14. As DNA, the CDR3 is TGTGCCAGCAGCTTCAGTAGGACACTAGCGCCCAGCTACAATGAGCAGTTCTTC. Amino acids: CASSFSRTLAPSYNEQFF.

The chain combines TRBV27 with TRBJ2-2, with D perhaps matching TRBD2 (6 bases). The length of the CDR3 is 14 residues. Trimming shortened V by 4 bases and J by 6 bases, and 12 bases separated the two germline ends. Germline-derived CDR1 and CDR2 are MNHEY and SMNVEV (reference sequence). The CDR3 nucleotides are TGTGCCAGCAGTTGGGCTAGCGTCTCCGGGGAGCTGTTTTTT. It specifies CASSWASVSGELFF.

This chain joins TRBV6-6 and TRBJ1-1; TRBD1 agrees at 7 bases. Germline CDR1 reads MNHNY; CDR2 reads SVGAGI (reference sequence). The V segment lost 11 bases and the J segment 10 bases; nucleotides outside the gene matches: 16. The CDR3 runs 13 residues. The CDR3 region is CAVGDSPDLGAFF. The DNA for the CDR3 is TGTGCCGTCGGGGACAGTCCCGATTTGGGAGCTTTCTTT.

This clone occurred once. The V and J genes are TRBV4-3 and TRBJ1-1; TRBD1 is a possible D gene (6 bases). Trimming removed 1 base at V and 2 bases at J, with 8 bases between. The length of the CDR3 is 14 residues. From germline, CDR1 is LGHNA and CDR2 YSLEER. CDR3 sequence: CASSQGTANTEAFF. CDR3 nucleotides: TGCGCCAGCAGCCAAGGGACAGCCAACACTGAAGCTTTCTTT.

The CDR3 nucleotides read TGTGCCAGCAGTTTCCGGAATGAAAAACTGTTTTTT. This codes for CASSFRNEKLFF. The chain recombines TRBV27 with TRBJ1-4; D ambiguous. The CDR3 totals 12 residues. Trimming took 3 bases from V and 5 from J, leaving 4 bases between them. Germline assignment: CDR1 MNHEY and CDR2 SMNVEV (reference sequence).

This chain joins TRBV11-1 and TRBJ2-1, with D uncertain. The germline V gene encodes CDR1 SGHAT and CDR2 FQDESV (reference sequence). The CDR3 spans 14 residues. V was clipped by 2 bases and J by 8 bases, with 13 bases between them. CDR3 sequence (DNA): TGTGCCAGCAGCTTATACAGTCCCCTCGATGAGCAGTTCTTC. It codes for CASSLYSPLDEQFF.

The sample holds many counts of this clone. The V call is TRBV7-2, the J call TRBJ2-7, with D maybe TRBD2 (6 bases). The germline V gene encodes CDR1 SGHTA and CDR2 FQGNSA. V was shortened by 5 bases and J by 3 bases, with 14 bases between the two germline ends. CDR3 length: 14 residues. DNA of the CDR3: TGTGCCAGCAGCCCGGGACTGGACCACTACGAGCAGTACTTC. Protein sequence: CASSPGLDHYEQYF.